This TCR beta chain was recovered during a study of cytomegalovirus exposure and HLA in healthy donors (dated by TCRdb to about 2017). Background for the entire study: In an earlier analysis of roughly 590 of the donors, roughly 300 Gb of sequence data and some 100 million unique TCR beta sequences from roughly 200 million T cells were reported. Donor age, sex, ethnicity and CMV serostatus were compiled together with the repertoire data. About 300 gigabases of sequencing data and roughly 81 million unique TCR sequences made up an early release that covered about 640 HLA-typed donors. A later analysis re-analyzed previously published TCR beta repertoires from about 730 donors and added high-resolution HLA genotyping to study TCR occurrence patterns. A few DR-DQ haplotypes were handled as single units for association and clustering because linkage in the cohort was strong. High-throughput TCR immunosequencing, statistical association of individual TCRs with disease status, and machine learning were combined to predict cytomegalovirus infection status. Typing coverage varied by locus: about 629-630 donors for A, B, C, DRB1 and DQB1; approximately 520 for DQA1; around 570 for DPA1; more than 450 for DPB1. The study profiled the T cell repertoires of under 700 subjects by immunosequencing and related them to cytomegalovirus serostatus. The genetic ancestry cluster associated with self-reported Caucasian donors included 81% of the roughly 400 genotyped donors. Every discovery cohort repertoire had been produced on one sequencing platform. A later genetic analysis used genome-wide SNP genotypes for about 60% of the 666 donors, treating that subset as a discovery cohort. Among almost 400 genotyped donors of the cohort, an average of roughly 240,000 unique TCR beta nucleotide sequences were sequenced per donor, roughly 18% of them non-productive. Rather than drawing on any new phenotypic data, the later analysis identified candidate immune exposures from TCR beta sequences and the way those sequences occurred across donors. The aim of the study was to test whether cataloging public T cell receptors could identify signatures of past pathogen exposure. In addition to the first cohort of 666 subjects, a separate validation cohort of 120 different subjects was used. Class I and class II HLA loci were covered by the typing at four-digit resolution. An earlier analysis of approximately 500 of the donors applied high-throughput TCR beta sequencing to assess whether each TCR beta V gene segment acted as functional or pseudogenic.

General conclusions and limits of the study: Because the 87-base-pair reads could not distinguish some IMGT-functional V segments, including TRBV6-2 and TRBV6-3, those segments were excluded. A later analysis found that most CMV-associated TCR beta chains appeared HLA-restricted, with HLA associations seemingly driven largely by CMV exposure. A total of 150 or so TCR beta chains were listed by the study as associated with cytomegalovirus. When HLA alleles, especially DR and DQ, strongly co-occurred, TCR associations were difficult to assign to individual alleles. Broadly in line with IMGT annotations, most TCR beta V segments showed up in productive rearrangements about 90% or about 30% of the time in an earlier analysis of some 590 of the donors. In this cohort, only TCR beta chains were sequenced, and detectable features were limited by the absence of alpha or paired-chain data. In a later analysis, several top co-occurrence clusters were reported to appear linked to parvovirus B19, influenza, CMV and Epstein-Barr virus. In a later analysis, HLA-associated TCR beta chains showed more clonal expansion and lower generation probabilities than non-associated chains that were equally common. In a later analysis, TCR association rates were found to vary across HLA loci, with the most associated TCRs seen for DRB1 alleles and the fewest for HLA-C alleles. The authors suggested that the approach could potentially be extended to other disease states and immunological phenotypes. Presence/absence analyses assumed roughly uniform sequencing depth across donors, an assumption that may not hold. A cluster of highly shared sequence variants was judged likely to represent a technical artifact of the sequencing pipeline. The classifier was reported to diagnose cytomegalovirus status with high specificity and sensitivity in both the original cohort and the validation cohort. Linkage disequilibrium might explain the correlated functional status among segregating V segments, but an unknown experimental factor could not be excluded. Because counts were too low, 15 or so rarely observed V segments, including chromosome 9 orphons, were excluded from the earlier analysis of roughly 580 of the donors. Most TCR sequences were observed very rarely across donors, whereas some public TCRs were present in many individuals. In a later genetic analysis, fewer N-insertions in productive TCRs were reported among donors in an Asian-associated ancestry cluster than the roughly 700-donor mean. At a false discovery rate of 0.05, a later analysis linked some 18,000 TCR beta sequences to specific HLA alleles. A further reported finding was that TCR beta sequences accurately predicted the HLA-A and HLA-B alleles for most subjects in the first cohort. V-gene and J-gene trimming of TCR beta chains was associated with a missense DCLRE1C variant in a later genetic analysis, and the association was replicated in an independent cohort. For the cohort, immune exposure information was limited to CMV serostatus. A few of the identified cytomegalovirus-associated TCR beta chains were confirmed in vitro to be specific for cytomegalovirus antigens. Because HLA typing was unavailable for some donors at each locus, only the typed subset was used in association tests.

Libraries were built with the immunoSEQ multiplex PCR assay. The multiplex PCR relied on a mix of 60 forward primers for TCR Vbeta segments and 13 reverse primers for TCR Jbeta segments. The CDR3 region of rearranged TCR beta genes was amplified from genomic DNA with a multiplex PCR assay. On the Illumina HiSeq System, the amplified TCR beta libraries were sequenced as 87-base-pair reads. In the paper's pipeline: A later analysis tallied 75 million to 85 million unique TCR beta chains across the 700 or so repertoires, and around 12 million of those chains were shared by two or more donors. To remove PCR and sequencing errors, raw reads were error-corrected and collapsed into unique sequences using a nearest-neighbor algorithm that merged closely related sequences. Alignment of CDR3 sequences to IMGT reference sequences was used to assign V, D and J gene segments. For a sequence to be retained, a match of at least six nucleotides was required to both a V gene segment and a J gene segment. A rearrangement counted as productive if the CDR3 had no stop codons and remained in frame with V and J, and every other rearrangement counted as non-productive. CDR3 was defined according to IMGT convention as the region running from the second conserved V-encoded cysteine to the conserved J-encoded phenylalanine. In an earlier analysis of approximately 590 of the donors, sequences lacking an unambiguous match to a single V gene segment were excluded. In an earlier analysis of approximately 560 of the donors, a V segment was called functional when productive rearrangements were above 56.7%, and segregating when the standard deviation between donors exceeded 5%. A statistical classification framework was built for diagnosing cytomegalovirus status from the catalog of TCR beta chain sequences. In a later analysis, TCR nucleotide sequences were compared against IMGT/GENE-DB human TR gene sequences so that V and J genes could be assigned. Using the TCRdist pipeline, a later analysis assigned CDR3 sequences along with most-parsimonious VDJ recombination scenarios. In a later analysis, each TCR beta chain was defined by its CDR3 amino acid sequence together with its V-gene family, and reads without a unique V-gene family were excluded. To address suspected cross-contamination and a sequencing artifact, a later analysis removed roughly 580 highly shared, low-generation-probability nucleotide sequences. For each public chain, a later analysis derived a clonal expansion index from normalized ranks of inferred template counts within each repertoire. A later analysis computed generation probabilities with a VDJ recombination model fitted to out-of-frame rearrangements, and checked the results against IGoR. A later analysis scored TCR-TCR, TCR-HLA and TCR-CMV co-occurrence with hypergeometric tests, applying a repertoire-size bias correction to TCR pairs. A later analysis estimated false discovery rates by permuting HLA or CMV assignments 20 times. A later analysis grouped co-occurring TCRs with DBSCAN, adding TCRdist sequence similarity when clustering within HLA-allele-positive subsets. For co-occurrence clustering, repertoires with fewer than 30,000 or more than 120,000 public chains were excluded, along with about five repertoires with anomalous nucleotide sharing. This is the immuneACCESS table as TCRdb keeps it, with only in-frame sequences that have V and J called. A part of the clones is gone; compared with another copy, unresolved V genes explain less than half, and the rest is unexplained. Clone size and V and J calls were adopted from that table, with D and trimming inferred from the DNA. Here the sample has fewer than 150,000 clones; over 60% occur a single time. Around 7% of the sample goes to the ten largest clones.

From the germline V gene (reference sequence), CDR1 is SEHNR and CDR2 is FQNEAQ. The CDR3 runs 12 residues from the cysteine to the phenylalanine. The DNA shown is the 36-base CDR3, in frame from base 1. The cohort was made up of about 610 healthy bone marrow donors. Cohort members were all nominally healthy when sampled, although unrecorded immune exposures were likely present. The donor tested CMV seropositive and was one of the 289 seropositive cohort members. A peripheral blood sample was provided by each donor, and peripheral blood mononuclear cells were used for TCR beta sequencing. Genomic DNA extraction from the blood cell samples was performed with the Qiagen DNeasy Blood Extraction Kit. Comments on this clone: The specificity of this receptor is unknown. Relative to the germline gene, one junction end is altered; a read error may explain this.

This sequence originates from a man in his forties in good health and CMV-seropositive. The sequenced sample consisted of PBMCs. The sequence links TRBV7-9 to TRBJ2-7; TRBD1 could be the D gene, as 5 bases match. CDR3 region: CSSSLFDSEQYF. The DNA is TGTTCCAGCAGCCTCTTCGACAGCGAGCAGTACTTC.